This T cell receptor beta chain derives from a study of long-term antiretroviral therapy in people with HIV. General study points: Pre-ART clonal expansion yielded clones that dominated the repertoire at all time points. The study found that diversity rose after ART but stayed below transplant donor controls. Collection of the blood took place between about 2003 and 2018. The ART regimens in use then may have been less effective than current ones.

A remark on this clone: What it recognizes is unknown.

CDR1 and CDR2 (germline): MNHNS, SASEGT. The CDR3 is made up of 13 amino acids. Trimming stripped 1 base from V and 10 bases from J, with 11 bases between. Investigators performed immunoSEQ version v3.0 at survey level. Per-sample TRB depth target: about 40,000-55,000 T-cell genomes. Clones were sequenced by immunoSEQ multiplex PCR, and TCRdb holds only the in-frame ones, with some missing. The sample lists 25,000 to 30,000 clones; 80% to 90% were seen once. This sequence joins TRBV6-1 and TRBJ2-1; no reliable D call. This receptor was identified in a man in his forties with HIV. This specimen was unsorted PBMCs, taken 3 years after starting antiretroviral therapy. This CDR3 is CASSEEAGEEQFF. DNA for the CDR3: TGTGCCAGCAGTGAAGAGGCCGGAGAGGAGCAGTTCTTC.